A single sample is the source of the 24 T cell receptor beta chains below, sequenced in a study of identical twins. TCRdb itself ran the 5' RACE reads through MiXCR, one entry per CDR3 protein. The data hold around 1.7 million distinct CDR3 sequences, with around 29% observed a single time. The sequenced material came from cord blood. Receptors originate from a newborn girl in good health.

In DNA form, the CDR3 reads TGCAGTGCTAGAGCGGCGGGAGCGTTTCGGTCGCAGTATTTT. This encodes CSARAAGAFRSQYF. The chain uses TRBV20-1 and TRBJ2-3, with TRBD2 identical over 7 bases. The CDR3 length is 14 residues. Germline loops: CDR1 DFQATT, CDR2 SNEGSKA (reference sequence). V shed 1 base, J shed 10 bases, and the junction held 11 bases outside the gene matches.

The table lists this clonotype with a few counts. The rearrangement joins TRBV12-3 or TRBV12-4 to TRBJ2-3, with 10 bases aligning to TRBD2. This CDR3 region has 18 residues. V gave up 6 bases and J gave up 3 bases; unmatched junction bases: 15. The DNA of the CDR3 is TGTGCCAGCAGCCCCCAGCGGGGGGGCCCGAGTCTAACAGATACGCAGTATTTT. Its translation is CASSPQRGGPSLTDTQYF.

V and J are TRBV27 and TRBJ2-1; D not certain. The CDR3 covers 14 residues. Trimming left V 3 bases short and J 3 bases short, with 9 bases between. Germline CDR1 MNHEY, CDR2 SMNVEV (reference sequence). The CDR3 protein is CASSFRGDYNEQFF. Here the CDR3 DNA reads TGTGCCAGCAGTTTTCGCGGAGACTACAATGAGCAGTTCTTC.

The CDR3: CATHTDERNQPQHF. DNA for the CDR3: TGTGCCACGCACACAGACGAACGCAATCAGCCCCAGCATTTT. The rearrangement links TRBV28 to TRBJ1-5; unclear D gene. Germline values: CDR1 MDHEN, CDR2 SYDVKM. This CDR3 is built from 14 residues. Trimming left V 10 bases short and J 2 bases short, with 15 bases between.

This clonotype was seen a few times. This sequence joins TRBV12-3 or TRBV12-4 and TRBJ1-2; 8 bases map to TRBD1. V trimming: 6 bases; J trimming: 8 bases; junction bases outside the gene matches: 8. This CDR3 spans 13 amino acids. The CDR3 DNA follows: TGTGCCAGCAGGATGACAGGGGTTGTGGGCTACACCTTC. Translating it yields CASRMTGVVGYTF.

The V and J genes are TRBV12-3 or TRBV12-4 and TRBJ2-7, with 9 bases that match TRBD2. There are 16 residues in the CDR3. The junction had 6 bases not matched to a gene; V was cut back by 1 base and J by 2 bases. DNA of the CDR3: TGTGCCAGCAGTTTAGGGCGGGAGGGGATCACCTACGAGCAGTACTTC. Translation gives CASSLGREGITYEQYF.

The J gene is TRBJ2-2, the V gene TRBV10-3; D not certain. Trimming pared 1 base from V and 3 bases from J, leaving 3 bases between. Germline V CDR1 and CDR2: ENHRY, SYGVKD. This CDR3 spans 13 amino acids. The CDR3, as DNA: TGTGCCATCAGTGAGTTCGACACCGGGGAGCTGTTTTTT. Protein product: CAISEFDTGELFF.

Concerning this clonotype itself: Since a much larger clone is just one base distant, this may be a read error. The chain recombines TRBV12-3 or TRBV12-4 with TRBJ1-2; tentative D call: TRBD1 (5 bases). The V end was cut by 3 bases, the J end by 0 bases, with 11 bases between. The CDR3 loop spans 15 amino acids. CDR3 residues: CASSFVQGANYGYTF. CDR3 bases: TGTGCCAGCAGTTTCGTGCAGGGAGCTAACTATGGCTACACCTTC.

This clonotype occurred many times. The chain couples TRBV29-1 to TRBJ2-3, with 8 bases identical to TRBD2. CDR3 size: 14 residues. Germline V gives CDR1 SQVTM, CDR2 ANQGSEA. With 8 bases clipped from V and 1 base from J, the junction kept 8 bases outside the gene matches. CDR3 sequence: CSFRKRGRTDTQYF. The CDR3 nucleotides are TGCAGCTTCAGAAAGCGGGGGCGCACAGATACGCAGTATTTT.

The CDR3 DNA reads TGTGCGAGCACATCGGGGGGACTAGCTATCCACGAGCAGTACTTC. Amino acids: CASTSGGLAIHEQYF. The chain uses TRBV10-3 and TRBJ2-5, with 9 bases matching TRBD2. TRBJ2-7 explains the end of the DNA better; the J call may be wrong. Germline values: CDR1 ENHRY, CDR2 SYGVKD. The CDR3 sequence is 15 residues long.

J is TRBJ2-7 and V is TRBV28; possibly TRBD2 for D (6 bases). This CDR3 is built from 14 residues. Trimming stripped 6 bases from V and 10 bases from J, with 22 bases between. CDR1 MDHEN and CDR2 SYDVKM come from the germline V gene. The DNA for the CDR3 is TGTGCCAGCAGCTCGGCGGGACCCCCTGAATATCAGTACTTC. Residues: CASSSAGPPEYQYF.

The chain combines TRBV10-3 with TRBJ1-3, with D possibly TRBD1 on 5 matching bases. Germline V gene sequence: CDR1 ENHRY, CDR2 SYGVKD. The length of the CDR3 is 13 residues. Trimming removed 10 bases at V and 0 bases at J, with 10 bases between. The CDR3 here is CATKGDSGNTIYF. For the CDR3, the DNA is TGTGCCACCAAAGGGGACTCTGGAAACACCATATATTTT.

Comments on this clonotype: This may come from a read error, since a much larger clone is one base off. The chain combines TRBV5-1 with TRBJ2-3; no firm D call. Germline V lookup: CDR1 SGHRS, CDR2 YFSETQ. The V end was cut by 2 bases, the J end by 3 bases, with 4 bases between. The CDR3 spans 12 residues. DNA of the CDR3: TGCGCCAGCAGCTTTGAGACAGATACGCAGTATTTT. Amino acids: CASSFETDTQYF.

This clonotype showed up many times. The J gene is TRBJ1-2, the V gene TRBV4-1, with unresolved D. This CDR3 spans 15 amino acids. V shed 2 bases and J shed 4 bases, with 14 bases lying between them. CDR1 MGHRA and CDR2 YSYEKL come from the germline V gene. The CDR3 loop is CASSQQDGNFYGYTF. The CDR3 DNA is TGCGCCAGCAGCCAACAGGACGGCAATTTCTATGGCTACACCTTC.

This chain links TRBV5-1 with TRBJ2-7; no reliable D call. The ends were cut back, 3 bases at V and 8 bases at J, with 6 bases in the middle. Germline CDR1 reads SGHRS; CDR2 reads YFSETQ. The CDR3 totals 10 residues. For the CDR3, the DNA is TGCGCCAGCAGCTCGGGCCAGCAGTACTTC. Amino acids: CASSSGQQYF.

The table lists this clonotype with a few counts. This chain uses TRBV20-1 with TRBJ1-4; weak D call: TRBD1 (5 bases). The CDR3 consists of 14 residues. In germline, CDR1 is DFQATT, CDR2 SNEGSKA (reference sequence). Trimming removed 0 bases at V and 7 bases at J, with 12 bases between. The CDR3 DNA is TGCAGTGCTAGAGAACCCAGGGATACTGAAAAACTGTTTTTT. It codes for CSAREPRDTEKLFF.

The table lists this clonotype with a few counts. This sequence joins TRBV29-1 and TRBJ2-1, with D unclear. The V and J ends lost 5 bases and 8 bases respectively, with 7 bases between them. Germline lookup yields CDR1 SQVTM and CDR2 ANQGSEA. This CDR3 is 10 amino acids long. The CDR3 is CSVSNDEQFF. As DNA, the CDR3 is TGCAGCGTTTCGAATGATGAGCAGTTCTTC.

The chain carries TRBV20-1 and TRBJ2-1, with 9 bases aligning to TRBD2. The CDR3 loop spans 15 amino acids. Germline V lookup: CDR1 DFQATT, CDR2 SNEGSKA (reference sequence). Unmatched junction bases numbered 6, after V lost 3 bases and J lost 3 bases. CDR3: CSARGGTSFYNEQFF. Written as DNA, the CDR3 is TGCAGTGCTAGGGGGGGGACTAGCTTCTACAATGAGCAGTTCTTC.

On this clonotype itself: Just one base apart from a much larger clone, this may be a read error. The chain combines TRBV4-2 with TRBJ1-4, with D hard to call. CDR3 length: 12 amino acids. Trimming took 4 bases from V and 8 from J, leaving 8 bases between them. Germline V CDR1 and CDR2: LGHNA, YNFKEQ. Here the CDR3 reads CASSREREKLFF. The CDR3 nucleotides read TGTGCCAGCAGCCGAGAAAGGGAAAAACTGTTTTTT.

This clonotype has a count of ten or more. The V and J genes are TRBV29-1 and TRBJ2-3; 7 bases are shared with TRBD2. V lost 2 bases, J lost 6 bases, and 8 bases stayed unmatched. The CDR3 totals 14 residues. Germline lookup yields CDR1 SQVTM and CDR2 ANQGSEA. DNA for the CDR3: TGCAGCGTTGAACCTCCTACTAGCGTCGATACGCAGTATTTT. It translates to CSVEPPTSVDTQYF.

The chain recombines TRBV3-1 with TRBJ2-1; possible D gene TRBD2, 5 bases. The end of the DNA aligns better with TRBJ2-7, so the J call may be wrong. CDR1 and CDR2 (germline): LGHDT, YNNKEL (reference sequence). The CDR3 loop spans 14 amino acids. CDR3 bases: TGTGCCAGCAGCCAAGTGCAGCGGTCCTACGAGCAGTACTTC. Residues: CASSQVQRSYEQYF.

This rearrangement joins TRBV20-1 to TRBJ2-7, with a weak D call TRBD2 (5 bases). The CDR3 totals 15 residues. The V gene's germline CDR1 is DFQATT and CDR2 SNEGSKA (reference sequence). V lost 6 bases and J lost 0, with 18 bases in between. Here the CDR3 DNA reads TGCAGTGCGAGGGCCCCGGGATTAAGCTCCTACGAGCAGTACTTC. This sequence encodes CSARAPGLSSYEQYF.

In this sample, this clonotype turned up a few times. V and J are TRBV13 and TRBJ1-2, with 8 positions matching TRBD1. V was clipped by 5 bases and J by 4 bases; unmatched bases: 9. This CDR3 has 15 residues. Per the germline V gene, CDR1 is PRHDT and CDR2 is FYEKMQ (reference sequence). CDR3 loop: CASSLAGGAVYGYTF. CDR3 bases: TGTGCCAGCAGCCTGGCAGGGGGCGCCGTCTATGGCTACACCTTC.

This clonotype was counted between two and nine times. The V gene is TRBV6-1, the J gene TRBJ2-1; no clear D. Germline lookup yields CDR1 MNHNS and CDR2 SASEGT. V was shortened by 4 bases and J by 0 bases, with 13 bases between the two germline ends. This CDR3 comprises 16 residues. CDR3 loop: CASSASRLNSYNEQFF. Here the CDR3 DNA reads TGTGCCAGCAGTGCGTCTAGGCTAAACTCCTACAATGAGCAGTTCTTC.